This is a list of T cell receptor beta chains from one sample in a study of graft-versus-host responses after intestinal transplantation. What these receptors recognize is not known. TCRdb keeps only in-frame clones here, not all; method: immunoSEQ multiplex PCR. Altogether about 92,000 clones are present, just over 90% being singletons, with the ten largest covering approximately 6%. Sample: unstimulated CD8+ T cells sorted from spleen or lymph node cells, taken before intestinal transplant. These receptors all stem from a human donor who received an intestinal transplant. Each CDR3 is given with its conserved first and last residue. Each record gives: D gene, V gene, clone size, J gene, CDR3 length, CDR3 protein, CDR3 DNA. A D gene is named only where the DNA matches it firmly. The size of a clone is reported for some rows only, either as once, few or many, or as a class for expanded clones.

D gene: -; V gene: TRBV27; clone size: -; J gene: TRBJ1-1; CDR3 length: 13; CDR3 protein: CASSLAGLTEAFF; CDR3 DNA: TGTGCCAGCTCCTTGGCGGGCTTGACTGAAGCTTTCTTT
D gene: -; V gene: TRBV2; clone size: -; J gene: TRBJ1-1; CDR3 length: 10; CDR3 protein: CASTAGAAFF; CDR3 DNA: TGTGCCAGCACGGCAGGAGCGGCTTTCTTT
D gene: -; V gene: TRBV2; clone size: -; J gene: TRBJ1-1; CDR3 length: 15; CDR3 protein: CASTGLLTLNTEAFF; CDR3 DNA: TGTGCCAGCACCGGACTTTTAACACTGAACACTGAAGCTTTCTTT
D gene: -; V gene: TRBV19; clone size: -; J gene: TRBJ1-5; CDR3 length: 14; CDR3 protein: CASSSAGDGQPQHF; CDR3 DNA: TGTGCCAGTAGCTCCGCCGGGGACGGGCAGCCCCAGCATTTT
D gene: -; V gene: TRBV28; clone size: once; J gene: TRBJ1-2; CDR3 length: 14; CDR3 protein: CANPDGRSNYGYTF; CDR3 DNA: TGTGCCAACCCAGACGGACGCTCTAACTATGGCTACACCTTC
D gene: TRBD2; V gene: TRBV9; clone size: once; J gene: TRBJ2-7; CDR3 length: 16; CDR3 protein: CASSVDSSGVFYEQYF; CDR3 DNA: TGTGCCAGCAGCGTAGATTCTAGCGGGGTCTTCTACGAGCAGTACTTC
D gene: -; V gene: TRBV27; clone size: -; J gene: TRBJ2-3; CDR3 length: 14; CDR3 protein: CASTPTGTTDTQYF; CDR3 DNA: TGTGCCAGCACCCCTACAGGTACCACAGATACGCAGTATTTT
D gene: TRBD2; V gene: TRBV7-2; clone size: -; J gene: TRBJ2-7; CDR3 length: 16; CDR3 protein: CASSYLGLAGIYEQYF; CDR3 DNA: TGTGCCAGCAGCTACCTAGGACTAGCGGGAATCTACGAGCAGTACTTC
D gene: -; V gene: TRBV11-3; clone size: -; J gene: TRBJ2-1; CDR3 length: 13; CDR3 protein: CASSFGTYNEQFF; CDR3 DNA: TGTGCCAGCAGCTTTGGGACCTACAATGAGCAGTTCTTC
D gene: -; V gene: TRBV19; clone size: -; J gene: TRBJ2-3; CDR3 length: 17; CDR3 protein: CASSIDLWGAHTDTQYF; CDR3 DNA: TGTGCCAGTAGTATAGATCTATGGGGGGCCCACACAGATACGCAGTATTTT
D gene: -; V gene: TRBV5-4; clone size: few; J gene: TRBJ1-1; CDR3 length: 14; CDR3 protein: CASSTSTGNTEAFF; CDR3 DNA: TGTGCCAGCAGCACCTCGACGGGGAACACTGAAGCTTTCTTT
D gene: -; V gene: TRBV9; clone size: few; J gene: TRBJ2-7; CDR3 length: 12; CDR3 protein: CASSVGENEQYF; CDR3 DNA: TGTGCCAGCAGCGTAGGGGAGAACGAGCAGTACTTC
D gene: -; V gene: TRBV7-9; clone size: -; J gene: TRBJ2-4; CDR3 length: 16; CDR3 protein: CASSPRDGLAKNIQYF; CDR3 DNA: TGTGCCAGCAGCCCCCGAGACGGTTTAGCCAAAAACATTCAGTACTTC
D gene: TRBD2; V gene: TRBV27; clone size: -; J gene: TRBJ2-1; CDR3 length: 14; CDR3 protein: CASSLASLAGYQFF; CDR3 DNA: TGTGCCAGCAGTTTGGCCAGCTTAGCGGGATATCAGTTCTTC
D gene: -; V gene: TRBV28; clone size: -; J gene: TRBJ2-7; CDR3 length: 17; CDR3 protein: CASSPISALHLAYEQYF; CDR3 DNA: TGTGCCAGCAGTCCAATTTCCGCCCTTCACCTGGCCTACGAGCAGTACTTC
D gene: TRBD1; V gene: TRBV7-6; clone size: few; J gene: TRBJ2-7; CDR3 length: 14; CDR3 protein: CASSRTGDGGEQYF; CDR3 DNA: TGTGCCAGCAGTAGGACAGGGGACGGGGGGGAGCAGTACTTC
D gene: -; V gene: TRBV6-5; clone size: -; J gene: TRBJ2-3; CDR3 length: 15; CDR3 protein: CASSYEWSGTDTQYF; CDR3 DNA: TGTGCCAGCAGTTACGAGTGGTCTGGGACAGATACGCAGTATTTT
D gene: -; V gene: TRBV13; clone size: -; J gene: TRBJ1-1; CDR3 length: 14; CDR3 protein: CASSLTGQTLEAFF; CDR3 DNA: TGTGCCAGCAGCTTGACAGGTCAAACCCTTGAAGCTTTCTTT
D gene: -; V gene: TRBV6-1; clone size: -; J gene: TRBJ1-2; CDR3 length: 17; CDR3 protein: CASSEALREGYNYGYTF; CDR3 DNA: TGTGCCAGCAGTGAAGCGCTTCGGGAGGGCTACAACTATGGCTACACCTTC
D gene: TRBD2; V gene: TRBV25-1; clone size: -; J gene: TRBJ2-7; CDR3 length: 18; CDR3 protein: CASSDTGTSGSLAYEQYF; CDR3 DNA: TGTGCCAGCAGTGATACCGGGACTAGCGGGAGTCTCGCCTACGAGCAGTACTTC
D gene: -; V gene: TRBV9; clone size: -; J gene: TRBJ2-1; CDR3 length: 13; CDR3 protein: CASSVGGNTGLFF; CDR3 DNA: TGTGCCAGCAGCGTAGGGGGCAATACAGGACTCTTCTTC
D gene: -; V gene: TRBV5-6; clone size: -; J gene: TRBJ1-4; CDR3 length: 15; CDR3 protein: CASSPFQGEREKLFF; CDR3 DNA: TGTGCCAGCAGCCCTTTCCAGGGCGAAAGGGAAAAACTGTTTTTT
D gene: -; V gene: TRBV28; clone size: -; J gene: TRBJ2-7; CDR3 length: 16; CDR3 protein: CASSSHLDFTSYEQYF; CDR3 DNA: TGTGCCAGCAGTTCCCACCTCGACTTTACCTCCTACGAGCAGTACTTC